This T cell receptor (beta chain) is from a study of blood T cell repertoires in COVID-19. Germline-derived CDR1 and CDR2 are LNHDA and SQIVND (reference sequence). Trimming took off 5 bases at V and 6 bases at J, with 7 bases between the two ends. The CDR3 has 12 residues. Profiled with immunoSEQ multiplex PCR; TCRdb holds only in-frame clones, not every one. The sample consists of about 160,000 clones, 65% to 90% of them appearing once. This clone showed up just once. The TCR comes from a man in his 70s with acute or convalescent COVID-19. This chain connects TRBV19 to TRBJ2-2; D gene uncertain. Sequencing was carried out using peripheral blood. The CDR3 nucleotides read TGTGCCAGTAGTTGGGCCGCCGGGGAGCTGTTTTTT. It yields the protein CASSWAAGELFF.